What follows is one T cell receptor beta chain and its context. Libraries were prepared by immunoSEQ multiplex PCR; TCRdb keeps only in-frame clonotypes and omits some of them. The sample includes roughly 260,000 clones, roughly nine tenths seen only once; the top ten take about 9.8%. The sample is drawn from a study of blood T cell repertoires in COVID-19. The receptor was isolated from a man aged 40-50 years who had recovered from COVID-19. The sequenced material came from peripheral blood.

In nucleotides, the CDR3 is TGCGCCAGCAGCCAATTTGTGGGACAGCTAACCACTGAAGCTTTCTTT. Translation: CASSQFVGQLTTEAFF. V gene TRBV4-3 combines with J gene TRBJ1-1; 7 nucleotides match TRBD1. V dropped 2 bases and J dropped 4; count of bases not matched to a gene: 10. Germline V CDR1 and CDR2: LGHNA, YSLEER. The length of the CDR3 is 16 residues.